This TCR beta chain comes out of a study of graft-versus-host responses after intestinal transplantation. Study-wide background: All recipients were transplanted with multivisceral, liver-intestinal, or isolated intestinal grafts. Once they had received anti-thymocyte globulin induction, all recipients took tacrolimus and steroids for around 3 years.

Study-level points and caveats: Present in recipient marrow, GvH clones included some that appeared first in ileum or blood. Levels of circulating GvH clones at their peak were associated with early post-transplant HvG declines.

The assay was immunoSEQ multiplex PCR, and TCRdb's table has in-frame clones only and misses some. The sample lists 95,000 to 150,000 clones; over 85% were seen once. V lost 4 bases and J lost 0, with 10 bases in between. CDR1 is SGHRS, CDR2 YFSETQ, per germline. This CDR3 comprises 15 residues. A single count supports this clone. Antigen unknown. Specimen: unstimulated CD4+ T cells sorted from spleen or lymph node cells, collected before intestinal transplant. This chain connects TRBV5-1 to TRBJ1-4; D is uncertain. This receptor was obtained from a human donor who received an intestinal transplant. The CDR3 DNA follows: TGCGCCAGCAGCCGGAACCCGGCAACTAATGAAAAACTGTTTTTT. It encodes CASSRNPATNEKLFF.